This T cell receptor beta chain was observed in a study of beta chain features in type 1 diabetes (dated by TCRdb to the late 2010s). Some background on the complete study: Mean age, gender distribution, total cell number and subset yield were not different between patients and healthy donors. Across all samples, approximately 100 million sorted cells were examined, and cell number per subset correlated strongly with RNA yield. The study compared the TCRB repertoires of sorted circulating CD4+ T cell subsets in recently diagnosed type 1 diabetes patients with those in matched healthy donors. Regulatory and stem cell-like memory subsets were obtained from only 8 patients and roughly eight healthy donors, while naive and central memory subsets were obtained from all 30 or so donors.

Each donor gave one peripheral blood draw, averaging around 0.11 L, which was collected into heparinised tubes. A BD FACSAria II and a panel including CD45RO, CCR7, CD25, CD127, CD95 and CD27 were used to sort naive, central memory, regulatory and stem cell-like memory CD4+ T cells. All sorted populations exceeded 98% purity. PBMCs were separated immediately by Lymphoprep density gradient centrifugation and were stained directly, without being cultured. To minimize batch effects, samples were stained and sorted in pairs, one healthy donor with one patient per experiment. This clone was counted between two and nine times. Its binding antigen is unknown. The sample holds no much larger clone one base away, and base qualities are not on file. The entire isolated RNA was reverse transcribed using the High Capacity cDNA Reverse Transcription Kit, and thus expressed TCRB transcripts were sequenced. Deep immunoSEQ sequencing was performed on naive, central memory and regulatory T cell samples, with an average of roughly 3.3 million total reads per sample. Sorted cells were lysed in RLT buffer and RNA was extracted with DNase-treated RNeasy Micro or Mini kits, depending on cell number. To prevent cross-contamination, every cell subset was processed on its own, while patient and healthy donor samples were processed together. The immunoSEQ multiplex PCR was used to amplify TCRB sequences from cDNA, generating 87-bp fragments that spanned the CDR3 region. Sequencing of the amplicons was performed on the Illumina HiSeq platform. For the original study's pipeline: PCR bias was computationally corrected using synthetic template baselines, reads within Hamming distance 2 were collapsed, and singletons that could not be merged were discarded. Reads were aligned against IMGT so that V, D and J genes, CDR3 length and insertions or deletions at six rearrangement sites could be assigned. Within each subset, clonotype counts were normalized to the number of sorted cells before true diversity and Gini coefficients were calculated with the tcR R package. Repertoire sharing was quantified using the overlap coefficient calculated on TCRB nucleotide sequences. Out-of-frame TCRB sequences from naive cells were analyzed as a proxy for the pre-selection repertoire. TCRdb's version of the immuneACCESS table is confined to in-frame rearrangements and falls short of the full clone set. An unresolved V gene accounts for under half of the shortfall where checked; the remainder is of unknown origin. V and J calls and clone size are copied from that table; D and trimming were computed from the DNA. The sample records 200,000 to 300,000 clones, 14% of which are singletons. Of the sample, about 0.026% is held by the ten largest clones.

The CDR3 numbers 16 residues from cysteine through phenylalanine. The read is trimmed to its CDR3 DNA, 48 bases read in frame from base 1. The germline V gene provides CDR1 SGHTA and CDR2 FQGNSA. Cut back by 5 bases and 0 bases, the V and J ends lie 16 bases apart. On the study overall, not on this receptor specifically: Because cDNA rather than genomic DNA was sequenced, highly expressing activated cells could have been over-represented, although no difference in activation and CD3 levels was found between groups. A moderate but significant shortening of TCRB CDR3 length was observed in type 1 diabetes patients in all four CD4+ subsets. Shorter templates might have been favored by PCR, but patient and control samples were amplified and corrected together, so both groups would have been affected equally by any skew. Patients with type 1 diabetes made fewer insertions and deleted more nucleotides at VDJ recombination sites, implying thymic rearrangement abnormalities. Because the HLA sub-analyses included only small numbers of individuals, any influence of HLA type on TCRB rearrangement was left unresolved. Naive, central memory and regulatory TCRB repertoires appeared more similar among patients than among healthy donors.

This TCR came from a woman in her thirties or forties in good health. The chain is made from TRBV7-2 and TRBJ1-1; the D segment could be TRBD1, given 6 matching bases. Specimen: naive CD4+ T cells from blood. Read against the paper, the sample's cell subset or site label means: true naive CD4+ T cells. Read as DNA, the sequence is TGTGCCAGCAGCCTAGTCGAACAGGGACTGAACACTGAAGCTTTCTTT. Its translation reads: CASSLVEQGLNTEAFF.